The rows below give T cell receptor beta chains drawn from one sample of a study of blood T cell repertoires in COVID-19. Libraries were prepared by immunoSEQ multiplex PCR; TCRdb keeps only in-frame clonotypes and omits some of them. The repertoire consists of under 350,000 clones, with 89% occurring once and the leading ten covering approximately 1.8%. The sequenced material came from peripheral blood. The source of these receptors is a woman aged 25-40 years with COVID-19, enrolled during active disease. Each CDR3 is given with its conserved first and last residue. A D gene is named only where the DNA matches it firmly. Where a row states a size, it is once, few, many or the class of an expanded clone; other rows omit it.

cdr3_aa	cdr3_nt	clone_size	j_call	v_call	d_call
CASSPLGGVATGELFF	TGTGCCAGCAGCCCCCTCGGGGGGGTAGCAACCGGGGAGCTGTTTTTT	-	TRBJ2-2	TRBV3-1/TRBV3-2	TRBD2
CASSYRDSRPYEQYF	TGTGCCAGCAGTTACCGGGACAGCCGACCCTACGAGCAGTACTTC	-	TRBJ2-7	TRBV6-6	TRBD1
CASSKTSDRGKGTEAFF	TGTGCCAGCAGCAAGACGTCCGACAGGGGCAAGGGGACTGAAGCTTTCTTT	once	TRBJ1-1	TRBV21-1	-
CASSAYRGAGQPQHF	TGTGCCAGTAGTGCCTACAGGGGAGCGGGTCAGCCCCAGCATTTT	-	TRBJ1-5	TRBV19	TRBD1
CASSSYWDRGTNTEAFF	TGTGCCAGCAGCTCTTACTGGGACAGGGGGACGAACACTGAAGCTTTCTTT	few	TRBJ1-1	TRBV5-6	TRBD1
CATSRDRGDPFYGYTF	TGTGCCACCAGCAGAGATCGGGGGGACCCGTTCTATGGCTACACCTTC	-	TRBJ1-2	TRBV15	-
CASSLARGGKNTEAFF	TGTGCCAGCAGCTTAGCGCGAGGGGGCAAGAACACTGAAGCTTTCTTT	-	TRBJ1-1	TRBV7-9	TRBD1
CASSYLSQAAGELFF	TGTGCCAGCAGTTACCTCTCGCAGGCAGCCGGGGAGCTGTTTTTT	-	TRBJ2-2	TRBV6-6	-
CASMQLAGEGDTQYF	TGTGCCAGCATGCAACTAGCGGGGGAAGGGGATACGCAGTATTTT	few	TRBJ2-3	TRBV6-5	TRBD2
CASSLGGGNEQFF	TGTGCCAGCAGCTTAGGCGGCGGGAATGAGCAGTTCTTC	few	TRBJ2-1	TRBV7-2	-
CASSADQIPNTEAFF	TGTGCCAGCAGTGCGGATCAGATCCCGAACACTGAAGCTTTCTTT	-	TRBJ1-1	TRBV5-4	-
CASSEEGQGYNEQFF	TGTGCCAGCAGTGAGGAGGGACAGGGTTACAATGAGCAGTTCTTC	-	TRBJ2-1	TRBV2	TRBD1
CASSQRGGLVYF	TGCGCCAGCAGTCAACGGGGGGGCCTTGTGTATTTT	-	TRBJ2-3	TRBV10-1	TRBD2
CASTSRGGPYGYTF	TGTGCCAGCACCTCTAGGGGGGGGCCCTATGGCTACACCTTC	-	TRBJ1-2	TRBV6-5	-
CASSYAGTGRATQYF	TGTGCCAGCAGTTACGCAGGGACAGGGCGAGCTACGCAGTATTTT	-	TRBJ2-3	TRBV6-2/TRBV6-3	TRBD1
CASTGGAYEKLFF	TGTGCCAGCACCGGCGGAGCCTATGAAAAACTGTTTTTT	-	TRBJ1-4	TRBV2	-
CASSWDRRWGYTF	TGTGCCAGCAGTTGGGACAGACGATGGGGCTACACCTTC	-	TRBJ1-2	TRBV12-3/TRBV12-4	TRBD1
CASSQDRLGGETQYF	TGCGCCAGCAGCCAAGATCGGCTAGGGGGAGAGACCCAGTACTTC	-	TRBJ2-5	TRBV4-3	-
CASSPGQNTDTQYF	TGTGCCAGCAGCCCCGGACAGAACACAGATACGCAGTATTTT	-	TRBJ2-3	TRBV5-6	-
CASSKGGGPQKTQYF	TGTGCCAGCAGCAAAGGGGGGGGCCCCCAGAAGACCCAGTACTTC	-	TRBJ2-5	TRBV13	-
CASSQGTSGQNEQFF	TGCGCCAGCAGCCAGGGGACTAGCGGACAAAATGAGCAGTTCTTC	-	TRBJ2-1	TRBV4-3	TRBD2
CASSLSYRGRETQYF	TGTGCCAGCAGCTTATCCTACAGGGGAAGGGAGACCCAGTACTTC	once	TRBJ2-5	TRBV7-9	TRBD1
CASSFKPRGAYNEQFF	TGTGCCAGCAGCTTTAAGCCGCGCGGGGCCTACAATGAGCAGTTCTTC	-	TRBJ2-1	TRBV5-6	-
CASSPGQTSYNEQFF	TGTGCCAGTAGTCCCGGACAGACAAGCTACAATGAGCAGTTCTTC	-	TRBJ2-1	TRBV19	-
CATGVGNQPQHF	TGTGCCACGGGGGTAGGCAATCAGCCCCAGCATTTT	-	TRBJ1-5	TRBV28	-